This passage covers 29 T cell receptor beta chains from one sample sequenced in a study of T cell repertoires in cytomegalovirus infection. TCRdb analysed the reads with MiXCR anew, one entry per CDR3 protein. This sample carries fewer than 200,000 distinct CDR3 sequences, approximately 15% of them seen once, and the ten largest clones take 27%. The sequenced sample consisted of PBMCs. These receptors came from a human donor in good health (CMV status not recorded). Some clones in this sample may be carry-over from other donors' samples.

The chain joins TRBV6-2 or TRBV6-3 to TRBJ2-4; D is unresolved. Trimming stripped 3 bases from V and 0 bases from J, with 9 bases between. Germline-derived CDR1 and CDR2 are MNHEY and SVGEGT. CDR3 length equals 15 residues. In DNA, the CDR3 is TGTGCCAGCAGTTATTCACAGCTAGCCAAAAACATTCAGTACTTC. This sequence encodes CASSYSQLAKNIQYF.

This clonotype was counted many times. The CDR3 here is CASSLNEGYEQYF. CDR3 coding DNA: TGTGCCAGCAGCTTAAATGAAGGCTACGAGCAGTACTTC. This chain uses TRBV7-9 with TRBJ2-7; D is uncertain. This CDR3 is 13 amino acids long. V was shortened by 2 bases and J by 3 bases, with 8 bases between the two germline ends. CDR1 SEHNR and CDR2 FQNEAQ come from the germline V gene (reference sequence).

The genes are TRBV12-3 or TRBV12-4 and TRBJ2-7, with 11 bases matching TRBD1. The CDR3 is 13 amino acids. J was trimmed by 6 bases and V by 5 bases; bases with no gene match: 3. CDR3 in DNA: TGTGCCAGCAGTCAAGGGACAGGGGGCGAGCAGTACTTC. Its translation: CASSQGTGGEQYF.

This clonotype was detected many times. This chain links TRBV7-2 with TRBJ1-4; 11 nucleotides align to TRBD1. The germline V gene has CDR1 SGHTA and CDR2 FQGNSA. This CDR3 region has 15 residues. J lost 8 bases, V lost 4 bases, and 6 bases had no gene match. The chain's CDR3 is CASSSGQGAWEKLFF. The CDR3 nucleotides read TGTGCCAGCAGCTCCGGACAGGGGGCTTGGGAAAAACTGTTTTTT.

The chain couples TRBV6-5 to TRBJ2-7, with a weak D call TRBD1 (6 bases). Germline CDR1 and CDR2: MNHEY and SVGAGI. CDR3 length: 14 residues. V was clipped by 6 bases and J by 0 bases, with 12 bases between them. The CDR3 region has the DNA TGTGCCAGCAGCGGGACAAGGGGCTCCTACGAGCAGTACTTC. This codes for CASSGTRGSYEQYF.

The sample holds a few counts of this clonotype. V and J are TRBV27 and TRBJ1-1; 9 bases match TRBD1. Germline CDR1 and CDR2: MNHEY and SMNVEV (reference sequence). Trimming took 6 bases from V and 5 from J; bases not matched to a gene: 4. CDR3 length: 13 residues. The CDR3 sequence is CASRGQGTTEAFF. The DNA for the CDR3 is TGTGCCAGCAGAGGACAGGGGACAACTGAAGCTTTCTTT.

The gene calls are TRBV28 and TRBJ1-2, with 7 bases fitting TRBD1. CDR1 is MDHEN and CDR2 is SYDVKM in the germline V gene. V shed 3 bases and J 14 bases; nucleotides not matched to a gene: 15. The CDR3 runs 14 residues. The CDR3 spells CASSFSGTASSRTF. The CDR3 nucleotides are TGTGCCAGCAGTTTTTCCGGGACAGCCTCTTCTAGGACCTTC.

This clonotype was counted many times. This rearrangement joins TRBV7-2 to TRBJ1-3, with 7 bases that match TRBD1. This CDR3 is 15 amino acids long. Germline V gene lookup returns CDR1 SGHTA and CDR2 FQGNSA. V gave up 8 bases and J gave up 2 bases; unmatched junction bases: 9. The DNA for the CDR3 is TGTGCCAGCCGACGACAGGGAAACACTGGAAACACCATATATTTT. Residues: CASRRQGNTGNTIYF.

V usage is TRBV27 and J usage is TRBJ1-1, with D maybe TRBD1 (5 bases). This CDR3 spans 16 amino acids. Trimming pared 1 base from V and 3 bases from J, leaving 15 bases between. CDR1 and CDR2 (germline): MNHEY, SMNVEV (reference sequence). CDR3: CASSLWAGRADTEAFF. CDR3 bases: TGTGCCAGCAGTTTATGGGCAGGGAGGGCGGACACTGAAGCTTTCTTT.

This clonotype was detected only a few times. V and J are TRBV23-1 and TRBJ1-5, with TRBD1 as a possible D gene (5 bases). TRBV23-1 qualifies as an ORF whose function is uncertain. The CDR3 loop spans 15 amino acids. Trimming stripped 0 bases from V and 6 bases from J, with 12 bases between. As DNA, the CDR3 is TGCGCCAGCAGTCAATCTTCAGGGTCGGTTCAGCCCCAGCATTTT. Translating gives CASSQSSGSVQPQHF.

At least ten counts were recorded for this clonotype. The V call is TRBV7-2, the J call TRBJ2-3; TRBD1 aligns across 8 bases. V lost 5 bases and J lost 4; bases outside the gene matches: 8. Germline CDR1 reads SGHTA; CDR2 reads FQGNSA. The CDR3 is 15 amino acids. For the CDR3, the DNA is TGTGCCAGCAGCCCCCTAGCAGGGGGCTCAGATACGCAGTATTTT. Translated, it gives CASSPLAGGSDTQYF.

This clonotype was found a few times. V gene TRBV7-6 combines with J gene TRBJ1-5; unclear D gene. V was clipped by 5 bases and J by 5 bases, with 10 bases between them. CDR1 SGHVS and CDR2 FNYEAQ come from the germline V gene. This CDR3 region has 13 residues. CDR3 nucleotide sequence: TGTGCCAGCAGCCCCGGGGTGGATCAGCCCCAGCATTTT. Its protein is CASSPGVDQPQHF.

This clonotype was seen ten or more times. The rearrangement uses TRBV7-2 and TRBJ2-3; D possibly corresponds to TRBD2 (6 bases). V dropped 0 bases and J dropped 4 bases, with 14 bases sitting between them. The germline V gene has CDR1 SGHTA and CDR2 FQGNSA. The CDR3 consists of 16 residues. The CDR3 coding sequence is TGTGCCAGCAGCTTAGCGGGTCCGGGAGAGTCAGATACGCAGTATTTT. The encoded protein is CASSLAGPGESDTQYF.

This clonotype has ten or more counts. V is TRBV6-2 or TRBV6-3 and J is TRBJ2-1, with 14 nucleotides matching TRBD2. The CDR3 sequence is 18 residues long. CDR1 and CDR2 (germline): MNHEY, SVGEGT. V shed 7 bases and J 2 bases; nucleotides not matched to a gene: 10. CDR3 DNA: TGTGCCAGCAACACCGGGACTAGCGGGAGTAAGGCCTACAATGAGCAGTTCTTC. The encoded protein is CASNTGTSGSKAYNEQFF.

The chain carries TRBV7-2 and TRBJ1-5; a weak D match, TRBD1 (6 bases). Trimming shortened V by 6 bases and J by 7 bases, and 13 bases separated the two germline ends. Germline loops: CDR1 SGHTA, CDR2 FQGNSA. The CDR3 covers 13 residues. In nucleotides, the CDR3 is TGTGCCAGCAGTTCGGACAGAGAACAGCCCCAGCATTTT. This sequence encodes CASSSDREQPQHF.

This clonotype was seen ten or more times. This chain joins TRBV7-2 and TRBJ1-6; 9 bases match TRBD1. The germline CDR1 and CDR2 sequences are SGHTA and FQGNSA. The CDR3 has 17 residues. V lost 4 bases and J lost 10; bases outside the gene matches: 14. DNA for the CDR3: TGTGCCAGCAGCTACAATACAGGGGGCCTTCGCGTCTCACCCCTCCACTTT. Its protein product is CASSYNTGGLRVSPLHF.

This chain links TRBV6-1 with TRBJ1-1; 8 bases map to TRBD1. V lost 3 bases and J lost 5; bases outside the gene matches: 5. The CDR3 covers 14 residues. Per the germline V gene, CDR1 is MNHNS and CDR2 is SASEGT. The CDR3 here is CASSEDRVVTEAFF. Written as DNA, the CDR3 is TGTGCCAGCAGTGAGGACAGGGTAGTGACTGAAGCTTTCTTT.

CDR3 sequence reads: CASSLAGVRGNEQFF. Written as DNA, the CDR3 is TGTGCCAGCAGCTTAGCGGGAGTAAGGGGCAATGAGCAGTTCTTC. This chain uses TRBV7-9 with TRBJ2-1, with D perhaps matching TRBD1 or TRBD2 (5 bases each). Germline CDR1 and CDR2: SEHNR and FQNEAQ (reference sequence). The CDR3 is 15 amino acids. V was trimmed by 0 bases and J by 6 bases, leaving 12 bases between them.

This clonotype has more than one count but fewer than ten. The chain is built from TRBV9 and TRBJ2-7, with TRBD2 matching over 9 bases. CDR3 length: 15 amino acids. The germline gives CDR1 SGDLS, CDR2 YYNGEE. The V and J ends lost 2 bases and 4 bases, in that order; junction bases with no gene match: 7. CDR3 nucleotides: TGTGCCAGCAGCGTCGGTAGCGGGAGTGGGTACGAGCAGTACTTC. This translates into CASSVGSGSGYEQYF.

This clonotype came up a few times. The chain joins TRBV18 to TRBJ1-6; possibly TRBD1 for D (6 bases). This CDR3 is 17 amino acids long. The V end was cut by 3 bases, the J end by 6 bases, with 18 bases between. CDR1 is KGHSH, CDR2 LQKENI, per germline. CDR3 coding DNA: TGTGCCAGCTCACCTTCTTTACAGGGACCGAGTAATTCACCCCTCCACTTT. It encodes CASSPSLQGPSNSPLHF.

There are a few counts of this clonotype. This sequence joins TRBV20-1 and TRBJ2-7, with D possibly being TRBD1 (6 bases). The CDR3 runs to 16 residues. V was cut by 1 base and J by 2 bases, with 18 bases left in between. Per germline, CDR1 DFQATT and CDR2 SNEGSKA (reference sequence). CDR3 protein: CSARGISRGATYEQYF. The CDR3 nucleotides are TGCAGTGCTAGAGGGATTTCCAGGGGCGCAACCTACGAGCAGTACTTC.

This clonotype was counted at least ten times. The chain recombines TRBV7-2 with TRBJ2-7; TRBD1 aligns across 7 bases. CDR3 length: 14 residues. V was clipped by 6 bases and J by 2 bases; unmatched bases: 7. Germline assignment: CDR1 SGHTA and CDR2 FQGNSA. Here the CDR3 reads CASRSRDSPYEQYF. CDR3 nucleotide sequence: TGTGCCAGCAGATCACGGGACAGCCCCTACGAGCAGTACTTC.

This clonotype was counted ten times or more. This chain uses TRBV4-1 with TRBJ2-7; possibly TRBD1 for D (5 bases). V was trimmed by 0 bases and J by 6 bases, leaving 9 bases between them. The germline V gene encodes CDR1 MGHRA and CDR2 YSYEKL. The CDR3 is 13 amino acids. The DNA for the CDR3 is TGCGCCAGCAGCCAAGACAGGGTAGGCGAGCAGTACTTC. Translation: CASSQDRVGEQYF.

This clonotype was detected many times. V and J are TRBV7-2 and TRBJ2-1; maybe TRBD1 (6 bases). Trimming removed 3 bases from V and 8 bases from J, with 14 bases in between. The CDR3 has 14 amino acids. Germline lookup yields CDR1 SGHTA and CDR2 FQGNSA. This CDR3 is CASSFTRGHDEQFF. The CDR3 DNA reads as TGTGCCAGCAGCTTTACCCGGGGACACGATGAGCAGTTCTTC.

This clonotype was recorded many times. The J gene is TRBJ2-1, the V gene TRBV7-6; 9 nucleotides line up with TRBD2. Trimming took 5 bases from V and 2 from J; bases not matched to a gene: 4. Germline V gene lookup returns CDR1 SGHVS and CDR2 FNYEAQ. The CDR3 runs 15 residues. For the CDR3, the DNA is TGTGCCAGCAGCCCGACTAGCGGCCCCTACAATGAGCAGTTCTTC. This sequence encodes CASSPTSGPYNEQFF.

To note about this clonotype: A read error may be the cause here, since a much bigger clone is one base away. Without the conserved terminal phenylalanine or tryptophan, this CDR3 likely stems from a read error. The J gene is TRBJ1-3, the V gene TRBV12-3 or TRBV12-4; TRBD1 might be the D (5 bases). Trimming took off 6 bases at V and 8 bases at J, with 14 bases between the two ends. This CDR3 has 13 amino acids. CDR3 coding DNA: TGTGCCAGCAGCGGGACGAGGGTAGACACCATATATCTT. The encoded protein is CASSGTRVDTIYL.

As concerns this clonotype: A single base separates this from a much larger clone, so it may be a read error. The chain is built from TRBV7-4 and TRBJ2-6; 7 bases line up with TRBD1. Looked up from germline, CDR1 is SGHVT and CDR2 is SQSDAQ. The length of the CDR3 is 17 residues. The CDR3 loop is CASSPMIRGLGVNVLTF. CDR3 nucleotides: TGTGCCAGCAGCCCCATGATAAGGGGGCTAGGGGTCAACGTCCTGACTTTC. Filled out from reference TRBV7-4 and TRBJ2-6, the complete variable domain reads GAGVSQSPRYKVAKRGRDVALRCDSISGHVTLYWYRQTLGQGSEVLTYSQSDAQRDKSGRPSGRFSAERPERSVSTLKIQRTEQGDSAVYLCASSPMIRGLGVNVLTFGAGSRLTVL.

This clonotype occurred many times. V gene TRBV5-1 combines with J gene TRBJ1-1, with D unclear. CDR3 size: 13 residues. Per the germline V gene, CDR1 is SGHRS and CDR2 is YFSETQ. V was cut by 3 bases and J by 1 base, with 7 bases left in between. CDR3 nucleotides: TGCGCCAGCAGCTATGTACAGAACACTGAAGCTTTCTTT. Its protein product is CASSYVQNTEAFF.

This rearrangement joins TRBV29-1 to TRBJ2-1, with 11 positions matching TRBD2. The length of the CDR3 is 18 residues. With V trimmed by 0 bases and J by 0 bases, 7 bases remained unmatched. The germline gives CDR1 SQVTM, CDR2 ANQGSEA. DNA of the CDR3: TGCAGCGTTGAAGATCCCCGACTAGCGGGGCGCTCCTACAATGAGCAGTTCTTC. Translation gives CSVEDPRLAGRSYNEQFF.